These 13 T cell receptor beta chains were all obtained from the same sample, sequenced in a study of shared clonotypes between healthy human individuals. The protocol was immunoSEQ multiplex PCR, while the TCRdb copy is restricted to in-frame clones and leaves out a portion. Here the sample spans roughly 2.2 million clones, about 90% being singletons. Material for sequencing was naive CD4+ T cells from PBMCs. Described subset: CD45RA+ positively selected. These receptor sequences come from a man younger than 35 in good health. Some clones in this sample may be carry-over from other donors' samples.

The genes are TRBV5-1 and TRBJ2-1; possible D gene TRBD1, 5 bases. This CDR3 contains 12 residues. The V gene lost 0 bases and the J gene lost 9 bases, with 7 bases spanning the gap. Germline CDR1 is SGHRS and CDR2 is YFSETQ. CDR3 in amino acids: CASSLGQGEQFF. In DNA form, the CDR3 reads TGCGCCAGCAGCTTGGGGCAGGGTGAGCAGTTCTTC.

The chain is built from TRBV20-1 and TRBJ1-1; no firm D call. CDR3 size: 10 residues. V was trimmed by 5 bases and J by 4 bases, leaving 5 bases between them. Germline CDR1 is DFQATT and CDR2 is SNEGSKA (reference sequence). CDR3 protein: CSAGSTEAFF. The CDR3 bases are TGCAGTGCTGGTTCCACTGAAGCTTTCTTT.

About this clone: The conserved final phenylalanine or tryptophan is absent from the CDR3, which likely points to a read error. The DNA is omitted, as the CDR3 cannot be located on it reliably, and the CDR3 follows TCRdb's listing. The gene calls are TRBV6-1 and TRBJ2-4; the table's TRBD1 call for D was not verified on the DNA. Germline V gene lookup returns CDR1 MNHNS and CDR2 SASEGT. The CDR3 sequence runs 11 residues, both termini included. This chain's CDR3 is CASRNRGPLVG.

The V and J genes are TRBV18 and TRBJ2-2, with 7 bases aligning to TRBD2. The V gene end was trimmed by 2 bases and the J gene end by 0 bases; junction bases not matched to a gene: 6. The V gene's germline CDR1 is KGHSH and CDR2 LQKENI. The CDR3 sequence is 17 residues long. The CDR3 here is CASSPILAAANTGELFF. Here the CDR3 DNA reads TGTGCCAGCTCACCAATTCTAGCGGCTGCGAACACCGGGGAGCTGTTTTTT.

The gene calls are TRBV5-4 and TRBJ2-2; tentatively, D is TRBD2 (6 bases). CDR1 and CDR2 from the germline V gene are SGHNT and YYREEE (reference sequence). The CDR3 loop spans 14 amino acids. The V gene lost 3 bases and the J gene lost 12 bases, with 18 bases spanning the gap. The CDR3 reads CASSSKEGPEQLFF. DNA of the CDR3: TGTGCCAGCAGCTCTAAGGAGGGCCCTGAGCAGCTGTTTTTT.

Remarks on this clone: This specimen includes other DNA sequences encoding the same CDR3. V and J are TRBV28 and TRBJ2-3; TRBD2 agrees at 8 bases. CDR1 and CDR2 from the germline V gene are MDHEN and SYDVKM. The CDR3 has 16 residues. Trimming cost V 2 bases and J 1 base; bases outside gene matches: 5. CDR3 loop: CASSLLAGGRTDTQYF. The DNA for the CDR3 is TGTGCCAGCAGTTTACTGGCGGGAGGTCGCACAGATACGCAGTATTTT.

For the CDR3, the DNA is TGTGCCAGCAGCTTAATAGGTTGGGCAGGGACTGGAAACACCATATATTTT. Its translation is CASSLIGWAGTGNTIYF. The chain employs TRBV11-2 and TRBJ1-3; D perhaps matches TRBD1 (5 bases). The V and J ends lost 2 bases and 2 bases respectively, with 16 bases between them. This CDR3 spans 17 amino acids. Germline values: CDR1 SGHAT, CDR2 FQNNGV.

The chain uses TRBV7-9 and TRBJ1-3, with D perhaps matching TRBD1 (6 bases). Trimming took off 5 bases at V and 2 bases at J, with 13 bases between the two ends. The CDR3 has 15 amino acids. Per germline, CDR1 SEHNR and CDR2 FQNEAQ (reference sequence). CDR3 in amino acids: CASSTGGTAGNTIYF. CDR3 sequence (DNA): TGTGCCAGCAGCACCGGGGGCACGGCTGGAAACACCATATATTTT.

The chain is built from TRBV5-1 and TRBJ2-3; TRBD1 aligns across 7 bases. The CDR3 loop spans 12 amino acids. Looked up from germline, CDR1 is SGHRS and CDR2 is YFSETQ. V was pared by 3 bases and J by 9 bases, with 4 bases of the junction left unmatched. The CDR3 loop is CASSSTGDTQYF. DNA of the CDR3: TGCGCCAGCAGCTCAACAGGGGACACGCAGTATTTT.

The rearrangement links TRBV6-6 to TRBJ1-2; 7 positions match TRBD1. This CDR3 is 12 amino acids long. Germline assignment: CDR1 MNHNY and CDR2 SVGAGI (reference sequence). V lost 5 bases to trimming and J lost 8 bases; unmatched junction nucleotides: 5. CDR3 sequence: CASSPSGGGYTF. The CDR3 bases are TGTGCCAGCAGTCCTTCAGGGGGAGGCTACACCTTC.

A word on this clone: The sample holds other DNA sequences that translate to the same CDR3. The chain uses TRBV28 and TRBJ1-4, with D unclear. CDR3 size: 14 residues. Germline V gene sequence: CDR1 MDHEN, CDR2 SYDVKM. Trimming removed 3 bases from V and 4 bases from J, with 9 bases in between. The CDR3 loop reads CASSLAGFNEKLFF. CDR3 in DNA: TGTGCCAGCAGTTTGGCAGGTTTTAATGAAAAACTGTTTTTT.

The chain couples TRBV2 to TRBJ2-7, with TRBD1 identical over 8 bases. The CDR3 is made up of 16 amino acids. CDR1 is SNHLY, CDR2 FYNNEI, per germline. V lost 6 bases, J lost 1 base, and 11 bases stayed unmatched. CDR3 in amino acids: CASRPDRGGLSYEQYF. CDR3 nucleotide sequence: TGTGCCAGCAGACCCGACAGGGGCGGATTGTCCTACGAGCAGTACTTC. Full variable domain (missing parts from reference TRBV2 and TRBJ2-7): EPEVTQTPSHQVTQMGQEVILRCVPISNHLYFYWYRQILGQKVEFLVSFYNNEISEKSEIFDDQFSVERPDGSNFTLKIRSTKLEDSAMYFCASRPDRGGLSYEQYFGPGTRLTVT.

The chain joins TRBV30 to TRBJ1-2, with 10 bases fitting TRBD1. With V trimmed by 6 bases and J by 1 base, 11 bases remained unmatched. Germline V gene data show CDR1 as GTSNPN and CDR2 as SVGIG (reference sequence). The length of the CDR3 is 16 residues. In DNA form, the CDR3 reads TGTGCCTGCGACCCCGGGACAGGGGTCCTTAACTATGGCTACACCTTC. Protein product: CACDPGTGVLNYGYTF.